This T cell receptor beta chain comes out of a study of identical twins. The CDR3 is 15 amino acids. Germline CDR1 is MDHEN and CDR2 is SYDVKM. Trimming pared 7 bases from V and 4 bases from J, leaving 16 bases between. Using its own MiXCR run on the 5' RACE reads, TCRdb lists one record per CDR3 protein. The sample lists hundreds of thousands of distinct CDR3 sequences; 9% to 15% were seen once. Turning to this clonotype: Its antigen is still unknown.

Whole-study results and caveats: Excess twin sharing in beta out-of-frame sequences was weaker.

This sample also belongs to another study, concerning yellow fever vaccine responses in identical twins. That work adds: Reportedly, twins' vaccine T cell responses looked partly convergent and partly personalized.

The source of this sequence is a woman aged 18-30 years in good health. The chain recombines TRBV28 with TRBJ2-2; tentative D call: TRBD2 (6 bases). Sequencing input: PBMCs. Here the CDR3 reads CASTGGVWRTGELFF. The CDR3 DNA follows: TGTGCCAGCACCGGGGGAGTATGGCGCACCGGGGAGCTGTTTTTT.